The entry below describes one T cell receptor beta chain. This sample stems from a study of shared clonotypes between healthy human individuals. Overall study context: Each donor had three CD4 naive, three CD4 memory, two CD8 naive and one CD8 memory plate.

Deletions cut 6 bases from V and 5 bases from J, with 19 bases between. Germline V CDR1 and CDR2: MNHEY, SVGAGI. The CDR3 totals 15 residues. TCRdb's table, derived via immunoSEQ multiplex PCR, lists solely in-frame clones and lacks some. The data contain 950,000 to 1,100,000 clones, 78% of them singletons. The rearrangement links TRBV6-5 to TRBJ1-2; D gene uncertain. Sequences were obtained from memory CD4+ T cells from PBMCs. The subset: CD45RA-negative fraction. The receptor comes from a young man in good health. Some clones in this sample may be carry-over from other donors' samples. The CDR3 coding sequence is TGTGCCAGCAGCTACGGGCGGGAGGCTGAGTATGGCTACACCTTC. The encoded protein is CASSYGREAEYGYTF.